The clone carrying this T cell receptor beta chain was detected only a few times. No antigen is known for it. V was pared by 3 bases and J by 7 bases, with 21 bases between. Germline values: CDR1 DFQATT, CDR2 SNEGSKA (reference sequence). The CDR3 extends over 15 amino acids. Unique molecular identifiers were built into the TCRbeta library. Each CDR3 protein gets one entry after TCRdb re-called the PCR reads with MiXCR. The table records about 980,000 distinct CDR3 sequences, under 30% of them present only once. These data are taken from a study of T-cell reconstitution after alpha-beta-depleted transplantation in children. Study-wide points: T-cell numbers and diversity one year post-transplant derived largely from freshly generated T cells. Surviving recipient cells, namely T cells and thymic progenitors, were the source of high day-60 TCRbeta diversity in some patients. Expanded clones from the graft, numbering several hundred, reportedly supplied alpha-beta T cells about two months after transplant.

This chain uses TRBV20-1 with TRBJ1-2; TRBD1 might be the D (5 bases). The sequencing here drew on PBMCs, mostly from graft donor cells, taken 360 days after TCRalphabeta/CD19-depleted stem cell transplant. This TCR was recovered from a boy under two years old who had a stem cell transplant for SCID, so the T cells may come from the graft donor. The CDR3 DNA is TGCAGTGCTAGCCCCCGACCGGGCCAGGGAAGTGGCTACACCTTC. It yields the protein CSASPRPGQGSGYTF.